Shown below are 5 T cell receptor beta chains from a single sample sequenced in a study of blood T cell repertoires in COVID-19. Clones were read by immunoSEQ multiplex PCR, and TCRdb kept only the in-frame ones, dropping some. This repertoire shows around 130,000 clones, 65% to 85% found once; its top ten account for about 18%. The sequenced sample was peripheral blood. All receptors derive from a woman of 80 years or more with acute or convalescent COVID-19.

The chain recombines TRBV28 with TRBJ1-3; D unclear. CDR1 is MDHEN and CDR2 is SYDVKM in the germline V gene. V lost 3 bases and J lost 0, with 6 bases in between. This CDR3 has 14 amino acids. CDR3 in amino acids: CASSFPSSGNTIYF. CDR3 DNA sequence: TGTGCCAGCAGTTTCCCCTCCTCTGGAAACACCATATATTTT. Complete variable domain (other parts from reference TRBV28 and TRBJ1-3): DVKVTQSSRYLVKRTGEKVFLECVQDMDHENMFWYRQDPGLGLRLIYFSYDVKMKEKGDIPEGYSVSREKKERFSLILESASTNQTSMYLCASSFPSSGNTIYFGEGSWLTVV.

This chain uses TRBV30 with TRBJ1-5; D remains ambiguous. Trimming shortened V by 0 bases and J by 0 bases, and 9 bases separated the two germline ends. Germline CDR1 and CDR2: GTSNPN and SVGIG (reference sequence). The CDR3 consists of 15 residues. The CDR3 DNA is TGTGCCTGGAGTGTACGGGGAACTAGCAATCAGCCCCAGCATTTT. Amino acid sequence: CAWSVRGTSNQPQHF.

This clone was found many times. The rearrangement uses TRBV6-5 and TRBJ1-6; a weak D match, TRBD1 (6 bases). Trimming removed 8 bases at V and 7 bases at J, with 18 bases between. The CDR3 totals 15 residues. The germline V gene has CDR1 MNHEY and CDR2 SVGAGI. DNA of the CDR3: TGTGCCAGCGACCCGACAGGCTCACCAAATTCACCCCTCCACTTT. Translation gives CASDPTGSPNSPLHF.

This sequence joins TRBV18 and TRBJ2-3; weak D call: TRBD1 (5 bases). Per germline, CDR1 KGHSH and CDR2 LQKENI. Trimming took 2 bases from V and 3 from J, leaving 12 bases between them. The CDR3 has 15 residues. CDR3 nucleotides: TGTGCCAGCTCACCAGGGGCTGGTCCGACAGATACGCAGTATTTT. Protein sequence: CASSPGAGPTDTQYF. The full variable domain, in which reference TRBV18 and TRBJ2-3 provide the parts outside the CDR3, is NAGVMQNPRHLVRRRGQEARLRCSPMKGHSHVYWYRQLPEEGLKFMVYLQKENIIDESGMPKERFSAEFPKEGPSILRIQQVVRGDSAAYFCASSPGAGPTDTQYFGPGTRLTVL.

The chain has TRBV5-1 and TRBJ1-5; D gene ambiguous. The ends were cut back, 0 bases at V and 1 base at J, with 11 bases in the middle. Looked up from germline, CDR1 is SGHRS and CDR2 is YFSETQ. The CDR3 covers 16 residues. The CDR3 sequence is CASSLGGDTSNQPQHF. CDR3 DNA sequence: TGCGCCAGCAGCTTGGGCGGGGATACGAGCAATCAGCCCCAGCATTTT.